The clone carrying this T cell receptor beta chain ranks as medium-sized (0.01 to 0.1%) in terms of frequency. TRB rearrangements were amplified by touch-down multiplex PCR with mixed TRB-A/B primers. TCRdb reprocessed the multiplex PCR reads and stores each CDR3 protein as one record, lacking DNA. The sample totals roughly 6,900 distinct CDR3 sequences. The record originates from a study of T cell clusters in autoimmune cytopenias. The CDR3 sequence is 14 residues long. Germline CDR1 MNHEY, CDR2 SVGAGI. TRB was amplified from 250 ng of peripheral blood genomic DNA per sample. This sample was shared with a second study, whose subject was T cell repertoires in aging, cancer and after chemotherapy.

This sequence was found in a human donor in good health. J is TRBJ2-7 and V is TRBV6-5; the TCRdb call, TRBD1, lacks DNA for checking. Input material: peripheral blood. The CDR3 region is CASSYSRGAYEQYF.